Shown below are 25 T cell receptor beta chains from a single sample sequenced in a study of neurological immune-mediated disorders. Time point reported: longitudinal time-point 1 (baseline). TCRdb re-derived calls from the 5' RACE reads in MiXCR, one entry per CDR3 protein. The data contain some 71,000 distinct CDR3 sequences, 10% to 13% of them singletons. The sequencing sample was made of PBMCs. Receptor source: a man aged 30 to 45 in good health.

This clonotype has a handful of counts. The chain recombines TRBV3-1 with TRBJ1-5; D not resolved. The germline V and J ends were trimmed by 1 base and 11 bases, with 15 bases remaining between them. Germline-derived CDR1 and CDR2 are LGHDT and YNNKEL (reference sequence). The CDR3 is 14 residues long. CDR3 sequence (DNA): TGTGCCAGCAGCCAAGGACTGGGGTATAAGGCCCAGCATTTT. This codes for CASSQGLGYKAQHF. Using reference TRBV3-1 and TRBJ1-5 for the parts outside the CDR3, the full variable domain is DTAVSQTPKYLVTQMGNDKSIKCEQNLGHDTMYWYKQDSKKFLKIMFSYNNKELIINETVPNRFSPKSPDKAHLNLHINSLELGDSAVYFCASSQGLGYKAQHFGDGTRLSIL.

There are many counts of this clonotype. The CDR3 reads CASSKNTGELFF. The CDR3 nucleotides are TGTGCCAGCAGTAAGAACACCGGGGAGCTGTTTTTT. The chain joins TRBV6-4 to TRBJ2-2; D not resolved. V shed 5 bases and J shed 1 base, with 2 bases lying between them. The CDR3 spans 12 residues. Germline values: CDR1 MRHNA, CDR2 SNTAGT.

This clonotype came up many times. The rearrangement uses TRBV6-1 and TRBJ2-3, with D possibly matching TRBD1 (6 bases). The germline V gene has CDR1 MNHNS and CDR2 SASEGT. V was cut by 7 bases and J by 2 bases, with 19 bases left in between. The CDR3 sequence is 16 residues long. CDR3 sequence reads: CASNRRGRGDTDTQYF. The CDR3 nucleotides read TGTGCCAGCAATAGACGAGGCAGGGGAGACACAGATACGCAGTATTTT.

This clonotype occurred a few times. The chain has TRBV3-1 and TRBJ1-1; TRBD1 matches 7 bases. CDR3 length equals 15 residues. Germline V gene lookup returns CDR1 LGHDT and CDR2 YNNKEL (reference sequence). With 3 bases clipped from V and 4 bases from J, the junction kept 8 bases outside the gene matches. The CDR3 sequence: CASSHGTALPTEAFF. The CDR3 coding sequence is TGTGCCAGCAGCCACGGGACAGCCCTCCCCACTGAAGCTTTCTTT.

The chain combines TRBV2 with TRBJ1-1; D ambiguous. V was clipped by 4 bases and J by 6 bases, with 18 bases between them. There are 15 residues in the CDR3. The V gene's germline CDR1 is SNHLY and CDR2 FYNNEI. CDR3 loop: CASSGGRPESSEAFF. CDR3 nucleotides: TGTGCCAGCAGTGGAGGACGGCCAGAGTCGTCTGAAGCTTTCTTT. Full variable domain (missing parts from reference TRBV2 and TRBJ1-1): EPEVTQTPSHQVTQMGQEVILRCVPISNHLYFYWYRQILGQKVEFLVSFYNNEISEKSEIFDDQFSVERPDGSNFTLKIRSTKLEDSAMYFCASSGGRPESSEAFFGQGTRLTVV.

This clonotype was recorded at least ten times. This rearrangement joins TRBV20-1 to TRBJ2-5, with a weak D call TRBD2 (5 bases). V lost 0 bases, J lost 5 bases, and 13 bases lay in between. This CDR3 has 14 residues. Germline CDR1 reads DFQATT; CDR2 reads SNEGSKA (reference sequence). In DNA form, the CDR3 reads TGCAGTGCTAGAGATCCCGGGATCAAGGAGACCCAGTACTTC. It codes for CSARDPGIKETQYF.

This clonotype was recorded once. The junction shows a germline mismatch at one end, possibly a read error. This chain connects TRBV10-3 to TRBJ2-7; TRBD2 aligns across 9 bases. The CDR3 spans 17 residues. Germline V gene lookup returns CDR1 ENHRY and CDR2 SYGVKD. CDR3 nucleotides: TGTGCCAACAGTGAGCCACTAGCGGGTCCCCCAACCTACGAGCAGTACTTC. Translated, it gives CANSEPLAGPPTYEQYF.

To note about this clonotype: The junction does not match germline at one end; this may be a read error. V gene TRBV5-5 combines with J gene TRBJ2-4; D is perhaps TRBD2 (5 bases). The length of the CDR3 is 15 residues. Germline values: CDR1 SGHKS, CDR2 YYEKEE (reference sequence). This CDR3 reads CASSLQRLAKNIQYF. DNA of the CDR3: TGTGCCAGCAGCTTGCAGCGGCTAGCCAAAAACATTCAGTACTTT.

This clonotype has at least ten counts. The chain joins TRBV15 to TRBJ2-7, with 7 nucleotides matching TRBD2. CDR1 is LNHNV and CDR2 is YYDKDF in the germline V gene (reference sequence). V lost 0 bases to trimming and J lost 4 bases; unmatched junction nucleotides: 6. The CDR3 length is 15 residues. The CDR3 sequence is CATSRDSLGGYEQYF. The CDR3 DNA sequence: TGTGCCACCAGCAGAGATTCTCTCGGGGGGTACGAGCAGTACTTC.

This chain connects TRBV4-1 to TRBJ2-7; tentatively, D is TRBD1 (6 bases). V gave up 0 bases and J gave up 3 bases, with 12 bases separating them. CDR1 and CDR2 (germline): MGHRA, YSYEKL. CDR3 length equals 15 residues. In nucleotides, the CDR3 is TGCGCCAGCAGCCAAGAAGCAGGGGCATTCTACGAGCAGTACTTC. Amino acids: CASSQEAGAFYEQYF.

Many counts were recorded for this clonotype. V gene TRBV5-1 combines with J gene TRBJ2-4; no reliable D call. V was trimmed by 3 bases and J by 0 bases, leaving 10 bases between them. There are 15 residues in the CDR3. CDR1 is SGHRS, CDR2 YFSETQ, per germline. The CDR3 spells CASSSPSQAKNIQYF. In DNA form, the CDR3 reads TGCGCCAGCAGCTCCCCATCCCAAGCCAAAAACATTCAGTACTTC.

The table lists this clonotype with a few counts. As DNA, the CDR3 is TGCAGTGCTAGAGAGGGCTCCTATAATTCACCCCTCCACTTT. Amino acid sequence: CSAREGSYNSPLHF. The chain combines TRBV20-1 with TRBJ1-6; no reliable D call. Trimming pared 0 bases from V and 0 bases from J, leaving 3 bases between. The length of the CDR3 is 14 residues. Germline CDR1 is DFQATT and CDR2 is SNEGSKA (reference sequence).

This clonotype was detected many times. This CDR3 reads CASSPTSGVTDTQYF. As DNA, the CDR3 is TGTGCCAGCTCACCGACTAGCGGGGTTACAGATACGCAGTATTTT. The chain employs TRBV18 and TRBJ2-3; 11 positions match TRBD2. Germline V gives CDR1 KGHSH, CDR2 LQKENI. The V segment lost 3 bases and the J segment 3 bases; nucleotides outside the gene matches: 2. The CDR3 consists of 15 residues.

Only a few counts were recorded for this clonotype. The chain has TRBV6-6 and TRBJ2-7; 8 bases are a match to TRBD1. Germline assignment: CDR1 MNHNY and CDR2 SVGAGI (reference sequence). V shed 2 bases, J shed 4 bases, and the junction held 4 bases outside the gene matches. The CDR3 has 14 residues. This chain's CDR3 is CASSYGRGLYEQYF. CDR3 bases: TGTGCCAGCAGTTACGGCAGGGGGCTGTACGAGCAGTACTTC.

There are many counts of this clonotype. The chain joins TRBV14 to TRBJ2-7; D unresolved. CDR3 length: 12 amino acids. Germline-derived CDR1 and CDR2 are SGHDN and FVKESK. The germline V and J ends were trimmed by 6 bases and 0 bases, with 6 bases remaining between them. CDR3 region: CASRSSSYEQYF. The CDR3 DNA reads as TGTGCCAGCAGGAGCAGCTCCTACGAGCAGTACTTC.

This clonotype was counted at least ten times. The chain uses TRBV24-1 and TRBJ1-6; D gene unclear. Per the germline V gene, CDR1 is KGHDR and CDR2 is SFDVKD. Trimming stripped 6 bases from V and 5 bases from J, with 16 bases between. The CDR3 is 16 residues long. The CDR3 here is CATSTPDKRDNSPLHF. The CDR3 DNA sequence: TGTGCCACCAGTACCCCCGATAAGAGAGATAATTCACCCCTCCACTTT.

V and J are TRBV25-1 and TRBJ2-7; 7 nucleotides align to TRBD2. The V gene's germline CDR1 is MGHDK and CDR2 SYGVNS. The ends lost 2 bases at V and 5 bases at J; junction bases unmatched: 9. This CDR3 has 15 residues. The CDR3 region is CASSEMAREVDEQYF. The CDR3 DNA reads TGTGCCAGCAGTGAAATGGCCCGGGAGGTGGACGAGCAGTACTTC.

The V call is TRBV5-1, the J call TRBJ2-2; TRBD2 matches 11 bases. J gave up 4 bases and V 5 bases, and 4 bases lay outside the gene matches. From germline, CDR1 is SGHRS and CDR2 YFSETQ. The CDR3 has 15 amino acids. This chain's CDR3 is CASRPGTSGTGELFF. The CDR3 bases are TGCGCCAGCAGACCCGGGACTAGCGGCACCGGGGAGCTGTTTTTT.

The rearrangement links TRBV7-7 to TRBJ2-5; 10 bases match TRBD2. This CDR3 is built from 16 residues. Trimming took 3 bases from V and 4 from J; bases not matched to a gene: 8. CDR1 is SSHAT and CDR2 is FNYEAQ in the germline V gene (reference sequence). CDR3 in DNA: TGTGCCAGCAGCTTTGCCCCGGGACTAGCGCGAGAGACCCAGTACTTC. It specifies CASSFAPGLARETQYF.

This rearrangement joins TRBV12-3 or TRBV12-4 to TRBJ2-2; 7 nucleotides agree with TRBD2. The CDR3 runs to 14 residues. CDR3 region: CSTTRAGDTGELFF. The CDR3 nucleotides read TGTTCCACCACCCGTGCGGGGGACACCGGGGAGCTGTTTTTT.

This clonotype was counted at least ten times. The rearrangement joins TRBV5-1 to TRBJ2-7; a weak D match, TRBD2 (6 bases). Trimming shortened V by 3 bases and J by 5 bases, and 18 bases separated the two germline ends. This CDR3 spans 15 amino acids. In germline, CDR1 is SGHRS, CDR2 YFSETQ. The CDR3 nucleotides read TGCGCCAGCAGCTGGAGGGGCCAGGGCGACCACGAGCAGTACTTC. Translation gives CASSWRGQGDHEQYF.

There are many counts of this clonotype. This chain uses TRBV5-1 with TRBJ2-1, with D possibly TRBD2 on 6 matching bases. The CDR3 is made up of 15 amino acids. The germline V gene has CDR1 SGHRS and CDR2 YFSETQ. V was pared by 0 bases and J by 4 bases, with 11 bases between. In DNA form, the CDR3 reads TGCGCCAGCAGCTTGGAGGCTAGCGCGTACAATGAGCAGTTCTTC. This codes for CASSLEASAYNEQFF.

This clonotype was observed a handful of times. The chain is built from TRBV5-1 and TRBJ2-1, with D perhaps matching TRBD1 or TRBD2 (7 bases each). Trimming removed 4 bases at V and 5 bases at J, with 16 bases between. Germline V CDR1 and CDR2: SGHRS, YFSETQ. There are 15 residues in the CDR3. The CDR3 region is CASSRISGTDNEQFF. In nucleotides, the CDR3 is TGCGCCAGCAGCCGGATCAGCGGGACAGACAATGAGCAGTTCTTC.

This clonotype was counted between two and nine times. Given a much more abundant clone one base away, this may be a read error. V and J are TRBV6-5 and TRBJ2-7; tentatively, D is TRBD1 (6 bases). Germline CDR1 reads MNHEY; CDR2 reads SVGAGI. V was cut by 6 bases and J by 4 bases, with 22 bases left in between. The CDR3 consists of 16 residues. CDR3 residues: CASRLLPGTTPYEQYF. CDR3 DNA: TGTGCCAGCAGATTACTGCCTGGGACAACCCCTTACGAGCAGTACTTC.

The chain recombines TRBV6-5 with TRBJ2-1, with 8 nucleotides matching TRBD1. V shed 6 bases and J 15 bases; nucleotides not matched to a gene: 13. The V gene's germline CDR1 is MNHEY and CDR2 SVGAGI. CDR3 length: 13 residues. The DNA of the CDR3 is TGTGCCAGCAGGCAAATCCAGGGGGCGGTTGGGTTCTTC. Translation: CASRQIQGAVGFF.